The clone carrying this TCR beta chain was counted many times. Antigen: not known. TCRdb independently ran MiXCR on the RT-PCR reads; one entry per CDR3 protein. The sample lists a few hundred thousand distinct CDR3 sequences; 20% to 25% were seen once. This sample is drawn from a study of response to subunit inactivated influenza vaccine. The length of the CDR3 is 11 residues. V shed 6 bases and J shed 4 bases, with 6 bases lying between them. Study conclusions and caveats: Seasonal influenza vaccination, on each occasion, was suggested by the authors to recruit few new T cells.

Specimen: PBMCs from blood, collected about 20 months after vaccination. This sequence joins TRBV12-3 or TRBV12-4 and TRBJ2-5; no clear D. The source of this sequence is a man between 45 and 75 years old who received an inactivated influenza vaccine. The CDR3 DNA reads TGTGCCAGCAGCCACGGAGAGACCCAGTACTTC. The encoded protein is CASSHGETQYF.